This T cell receptor beta chain was recovered during a study of cytomegalovirus exposure and HLA in healthy donors. Study-level information: Earlier findings included some 100 million unique TCR beta sequences obtained from 150 million to 200 million T cells. Study conclusions and caveats: Reportedly, TCR beta sequences accurately predicted HLA-A and HLA-B alleles in most subjects. A later analysis linked some 18,000 TCR beta sequences to HLA alleles at 0.05 false discovery rate.

Turning to this clone: Its specificity is unknown.

Primers: 60 Vbeta forward and 13 Jbeta reverse. This table comes from immunoSEQ multiplex PCR, and its TCRdb copy is limited to in-frame clones, with some not included. The table shows some 35,000 clones, with over 60% occurring only once. CDR3 length equals 14 residues. The J segment lost 5 bases and the V segment lost 6 bases, leaving 3 bases of the junction unmatched. Germline CDR1 MNHNS, CDR2 SASEGT. The receptor was derived from a man aged 25 to 40 in good health and CMV-seronegative. Specimen: PBMCs. This chain links TRBV6-1 with TRBJ2-2; 10 nucleotides match TRBD2. CDR3: CASSLAGATGELFF. The CDR3, as DNA: TGTGCCAGCAGCCTAGCGGGAGCGACCGGGGAGCTGTTTTTT.